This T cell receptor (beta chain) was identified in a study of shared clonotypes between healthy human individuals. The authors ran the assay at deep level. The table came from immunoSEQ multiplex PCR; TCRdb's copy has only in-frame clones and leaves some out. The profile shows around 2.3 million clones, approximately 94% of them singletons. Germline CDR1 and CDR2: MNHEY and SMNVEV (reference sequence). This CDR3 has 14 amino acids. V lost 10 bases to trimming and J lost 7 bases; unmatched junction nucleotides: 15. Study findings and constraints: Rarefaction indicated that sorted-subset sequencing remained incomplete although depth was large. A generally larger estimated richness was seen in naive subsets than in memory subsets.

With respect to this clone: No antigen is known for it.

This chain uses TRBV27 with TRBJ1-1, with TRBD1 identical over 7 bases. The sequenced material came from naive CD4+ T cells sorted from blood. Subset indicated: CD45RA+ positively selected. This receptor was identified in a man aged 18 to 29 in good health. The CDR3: CATGDRPGQREAFF. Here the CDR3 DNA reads TGTGCCACCGGAGACCGGCCGGGACAGCGTGAAGCTTTCTTT.